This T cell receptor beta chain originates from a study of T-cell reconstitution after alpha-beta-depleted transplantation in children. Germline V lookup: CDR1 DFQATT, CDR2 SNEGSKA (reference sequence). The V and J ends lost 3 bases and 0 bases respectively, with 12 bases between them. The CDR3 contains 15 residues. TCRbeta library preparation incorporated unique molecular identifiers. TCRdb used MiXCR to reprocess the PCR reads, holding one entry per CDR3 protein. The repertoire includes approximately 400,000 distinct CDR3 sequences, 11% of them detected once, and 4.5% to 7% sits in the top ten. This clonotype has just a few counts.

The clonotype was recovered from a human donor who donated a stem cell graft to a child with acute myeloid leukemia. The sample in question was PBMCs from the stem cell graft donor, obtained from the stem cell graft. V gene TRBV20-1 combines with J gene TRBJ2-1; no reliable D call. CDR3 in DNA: TGCAGTGCTAGTGGCACGAAGAGCTCCTACAATGAGCAGTTCTTC. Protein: CSASGTKSSYNEQFF.